A single sample is the source of the 19 T cell receptor beta chains below, sequenced in a study of shared clonotypes between healthy human individuals. The assay was immunoSEQ multiplex PCR, and TCRdb's table has in-frame clones only and misses some. The sample carries millions of clones, about 95% recorded once. Naive CD8 cells comprised CD45RO-negative, CCR7-positively selected cells, excluding terminally differentiated effector memory CD45RA+ cells. Material: naive CD8+ T cells sorted from blood. The receptor source for this set is a man in his late teens or twenties in good health.

The V gene is TRBV15, the J gene TRBJ2-4, with D possibly matching TRBD2 (6 bases). Germline V gene sequence: CDR1 LNHNV, CDR2 YYDKDF (reference sequence). V was clipped by 4 bases and J by 7 bases, with 11 bases between them. The CDR3 totals 13 residues. The CDR3 DNA reads as TGTGCCACCAGCATGCCGGAGGGGAACATTCAGTACTTC. Protein sequence: CATSMPEGNIQYF.

The chain has TRBV10-3 and TRBJ2-2; D unclear. V was pared by 4 bases and J by 2 bases, with 5 bases between. The CDR3 length is 13 residues. Germline V CDR1 and CDR2: ENHRY, SYGVKD. CDR3 bases: TGTGCCATCAGTGGTATAAACACCGGGGAGCTGTTTTTT. Amino acids: CAISGINTGELFF.

This clone was counted once. The identical CDR3 is also encoded by other nucleotide sequences in the sample. The chain couples TRBV5-4 to TRBJ2-3; D may correspond to TRBD1 or TRBD2 (6 bases each). Germline V gene data show CDR1 as SGHNT and CDR2 as YYREEE (reference sequence). V was clipped by 0 bases and J by 0 bases, with 8 bases between them. The CDR3 has 15 residues. CDR3 nucleotide sequence: TGTGCCAGCAGCTTGGAGGGGGGTAGCACAGATACGCAGTATTTT. Amino acids: CASSLEGGSTDTQYF.

V usage is TRBV27 and J usage is TRBJ1-4; D call uncertain. Trimming left V 6 bases short and J 8 bases short, with 16 bases between. The CDR3 sequence is 14 residues long. Germline CDR1 reads MNHEY; CDR2 reads SMNVEV (reference sequence). Here the CDR3 DNA reads TGTGCCAGCAGCCTCCGAGGGTTTGGAGAAAAACTGTTTTTT. Encoded protein: CASSLRGFGEKLFF.

This chain connects TRBV27 to TRBJ2-5; 11 nucleotides line up with TRBD1. Per germline, CDR1 MNHEY and CDR2 SMNVEV (reference sequence). With 2 bases clipped from V and 5 bases from J, the junction kept 4 bases outside the gene matches. The CDR3 has 15 amino acids. DNA of the CDR3: TGTGCCAGCAGTTTAGGACAGGGGGCACGGGAGACCCAGTACTTC. It is translated as CASSLGQGARETQYF.

This chain connects TRBV2 to TRBJ2-5; D is undetermined. CDR1 and CDR2 from the germline V gene are SNHLY and FYNNEI. The CDR3 totals 12 residues. The V gene lost 8 bases and the J gene lost 2 bases, with 9 bases spanning the gap. For the CDR3, the DNA is TGTGCCAGCCTCTCGCCGCAAGAGACCCAGTACTTC. Protein: CASLSPQETQYF. The whole variable domain, filled in from reference TRBV2 and TRBJ2-5, reads EPEVTQTPSHQVTQMGQEVILRCVPISNHLYFYWYRQILGQKVEFLVSFYNNEISEKSEIFDDQFSVERPDGSNFTLKIRSTKLEDSAMYFCASLSPQETQYFGPGTRLLVL.

The CDR3 here is CATSRDMSGSGDEQFF. CDR3 DNA sequence: TGTGCCACCAGCAGAGATATGAGCGGGAGCGGCGATGAGCAGTTCTTC. The J gene is TRBJ2-1, the V gene TRBV15; 8 bases match TRBD2. CDR3 length: 16 amino acids. Trimming removed 0 bases from V and 8 bases from J; junction bases left unmatched: 9. Germline V gene lookup returns CDR1 LNHNV and CDR2 YYDKDF (reference sequence). The full variable domain, its missing parts supplied by reference TRBV15 and TRBJ2-1, is DAMVIQNPRYQVTQFGKPVTLSCSQTLNHNVMYWYQQKSSQAPKLLFHYYDKDFNNEADTPDNFQSRRPNTSFCFLDIRSPGLGDTAMYLCATSRDMSGSGDEQFFGPGTRLTVL.

The gene calls are TRBV7-9 and TRBJ2-3; the match to TRBD2 covers 11 bases. This CDR3 region has 14 residues. V dropped 4 bases and J dropped 5; count of bases not matched to a gene: 2. Germline V gives CDR1 SEHNR, CDR2 FQNEAQ (reference sequence). This CDR3 reads CASSSLAGGDTQYF. The DNA of the CDR3 is TGTGCCAGCAGCTCCCTAGCGGGAGGAGATACGCAGTATTTT.

The chain couples TRBV4-3 to TRBJ1-1, with TRBD1 matching 9 bases. Germline-derived CDR1 and CDR2 are LGHNA and YSLEER. V gave up 0 bases and J gave up 1 base; unmatched junction bases: 6. This CDR3 is built from 17 residues. CDR3 nucleotides: TGCGCCAGCAGCCAAGAATTGAAACAGGGGGCGAACACTGAAGCTTTCTTT. Translated, it gives CASSQELKQGANTEAFF.

The rearrangement joins TRBV9 to TRBJ2-1, with 9 nucleotides matching TRBD1. This CDR3 region has 14 residues. From germline, CDR1 is SGDLS and CDR2 YYNGEE. Trimming removed 4 bases from V and 7 bases from J; junction bases left unmatched: 6. The CDR3 region is CASSFRDRVNEQFF. CDR3 bases: TGTGCCAGCAGCTTCCGGGACAGGGTAAATGAGCAGTTCTTC.

The rearrangement uses TRBV2 and TRBJ2-1; possibly TRBD1 or TRBD2 for D (5 bases each). This CDR3 has 17 amino acids. Germline CDR1 SNHLY, CDR2 FYNNEI. The ends were cut back, 4 bases at V and 3 bases at J, with 19 bases in the middle. CDR3 in amino acids: CASSGSRDGGNYNEQFF. DNA for the CDR3: TGTGCCAGCAGTGGAAGCAGGGACGGAGGCAACTACAATGAGCAGTTCTTC.

The chain is built from TRBV6-1 and TRBJ1-5, with TRBD1 as a possible D gene (6 bases). The CDR3 sequence is 15 residues long. Trimming cost V 3 bases and J 6 bases, with 15 bases left between them. Germline V lookup: CDR1 MNHNS, CDR2 SASEGT. The CDR3 nucleotides read TGTGCCAGCAGTGAGTGGGGGCTTGTATCTCAGCCCCAGCATTTT. This gives the protein CASSEWGLVSQPQHF.

The rearrangement links TRBV4-1 to TRBJ2-7; possible D gene TRBD1, 5 bases. Trimming shortened V by 4 bases and J by 6 bases, and 10 bases separated the two germline ends. The germline gives CDR1 MGHRA, CDR2 YSYEKL. There are 12 residues in the CDR3. CDR3 nucleotide sequence: TGCGCCAGCAGCCCAAATACAGGCGAGCAGTACTTC. Translating gives CASSPNTGEQYF.

This chain connects TRBV5-6 to TRBJ1-6; a weak D match, TRBD1 (6 bases). Trimming took off 4 bases at V and 6 bases at J, with 17 bases between the two ends. CDR3 size: 16 residues. From germline, CDR1 is SGHDT and CDR2 YYEEEE. CDR3 in DNA: TGTGCCAGCAGCGACGTCGGGGGGGCATCTAATTCACCCCTCCACTTT. Its translation is CASSDVGGASNSPLHF. The complete variable domain, with remaining parts taken from reference TRBV5-6 and TRBJ1-6, reads DAGVTQSPTHLIKTRGQQVTLRCSPKSGHDTVSWYQQALGQGPQFIFQYYEEEERQRGNFPDRFSGHQFPNYSSELNVNALLLGDSALYLCASSDVGGASNSPLHFGNGTRLTVT.

This clone has only one observation. This sample includes further DNA sequences coding for the same CDR3. This sequence joins TRBV25-1 and TRBJ2-3, with D hard to call. Trimming took off 6 bases at V and 6 bases at J, with 4 bases between the two ends. Germline-derived CDR1 and CDR2 are MGHDK and SYGVNS. This CDR3 is 10 amino acids long. The CDR3 bases are TGTGCCAGCAGCGGGGATACGCAGTATTTT. This encodes CASSGDTQYF. The full variable domain, rest sourced from reference TRBV25-1 and TRBJ2-3, is EADIYQTPRYLVIGTGKKITLECSQTMGHDKMYWYQQDPGMELHLIHYSYGVNSTEKGDLSSESTVSRIRTEHFPLTLESARPSHTSQYLCASSGDTQYFGPGTRLTVL.

The V call is TRBV28, the J call TRBJ2-3; 7 bases map to TRBD1. Losses at the gene ends were 7 bases for V and 5 bases for J; bases not matched to a gene: 12. Looked up from germline, CDR1 is MDHEN and CDR2 is SYDVKM. There are 15 residues in the CDR3. The CDR3 nucleotides are TGTGCCAGCACCGAGGGGGCAGGAAAGGAAGATACGCAGTATTTT. Protein: CASTEGAGKEDTQYF.

The chain joins TRBV27 to TRBJ2-3; 7 positions agree with TRBD2. V was clipped by 3 bases and J by 4 bases; unmatched bases: 10. This CDR3 contains 16 residues. The germline CDR1 and CDR2 sequences are MNHEY and SMNVEV (reference sequence). Written as DNA, the CDR3 is TGTGCCAGCAGTTTCCTGGCGGGAGTCTTGTCAGATACGCAGTATTTT. It encodes CASSFLAGVLSDTQYF.

The J gene is TRBJ2-7, the V gene TRBV28, with 9 bases fitting TRBD1. The CDR3 is made up of 15 amino acids. V lost 3 bases and J lost 3; bases outside the gene matches: 6. The V gene's germline CDR1 is MDHEN and CDR2 SYDVKM. The CDR3 bases are TGTGCCAGCAGTTTCAGGGACAGGGCTGGCTACGAGCAGTACTTC. This gives the protein CASSFRDRAGYEQYF. Drawing the rest from reference TRBV28 and TRBJ2-7, the complete variable domain is DVKVTQSSRYLVKRTGEKVFLECVQDMDHENMFWYRQDPGLGLRLIYFSYDVKMKEKGDIPEGYSVSREKKERFSLILESASTNQTSMYLCASSFRDRAGYEQYFGPGTRLTVT.

CDR3 bases: TGTGCCTGGAGTGTAGATGTTCCCACTGAAGCTTTCTTT. Translating it yields CAWSVDVPTEAFF. This chain uses TRBV30 with TRBJ1-1; D remains ambiguous. This CDR3 region has 13 residues. Looked up from germline, CDR1 is GTSNPN and CDR2 is SVGIG (reference sequence). The V and J ends lost 0 bases and 4 bases respectively, with 9 bases between them.